This TCR beta chain was captured by sequencing in a study of cytomegalovirus exposure and HLA in healthy donors. PCR amplification relied on 60 Vbeta primers (plus 13 Jbeta primers). Using immunoSEQ multiplex PCR, the repertoire was profiled, and TCRdb retains in-frame clones only, with some absent. Of some 120,000 clones listed, around three quarters are singletons. Study results and caveats: Productive status was seen about 90% or about 30% of the time for most TCR beta V segments in an earlier analysis. Equally common other TCR beta chains were less clonally expanded than HLA-associated ones, a later analysis found.

The CDR3 is made up of 15 amino acids. V dropped 0 bases and J dropped 6 bases, with 12 bases sitting between them. Per the germline V gene, CDR1 is MNHEY and CDR2 is SVGAGI. This clone turned up a few times. Its specificity is unknown. The sequenced material came from PBMCs. The chain recombines TRBV6-5 with TRBJ1-5, with a tentative D call TRBD1 (6 bases). The clonotype comes from a young man in good health and CMV-seronegative. The CDR3 DNA reads as TGTGCCAGCAGTTACTCGAATGGGGGCGCTCAGCCCCAGCATTTT. It encodes CASSYSNGGAQPQHF.